This entry concerns a single TCR beta chain. Its antigen is as yet unknown. The CDR3 length is 14 residues. V was trimmed by 9 bases and J by 4 bases, leaving 18 bases between them. Germline CDR1 and CDR2: MNHEY and SVGAGI. cDNA reverse transcribed from extracted RNA served as the sequencing template. This table comes from immunoSEQ multiplex PCR, and its TCRdb copy is limited to in-frame clones, with some not included. Of 200,000 to 250,000 clones listed, around 43% were seen once; the top ten hold roughly 2.6%. The data were taken from a study of CD8+ T cells in alopecia areata. Study-level background: Those patients who were treated received oral tofacitinib, which was given at 5 to 10 mg twice daily for moderate-to-severe alopecia areata.

The treatment here: oral pan-JAK inhibitor, 5-10 mg twice daily. The study's findings and limits: Scalp clonality decreased significantly with tofacitinib, and so did expanded CD8+ clones among the top 100. Scalp specimens additionally yield sequences from normal skin's resident alphabeta T cells.

This specimen consisted of CD4+ T cells sorted from blood, obtained at approximately week 36, from a patient treated with tofacitinib. The source is a human donor with alopecia areata. The chain joins TRBV6-5 to TRBJ1-2; D not resolved. The CDR3 protein is CASRSQAVGYGYTF. DNA for the CDR3: TGTGCCAGTCGATCCCAAGCAGTGGGCTATGGCTACACCTTC.